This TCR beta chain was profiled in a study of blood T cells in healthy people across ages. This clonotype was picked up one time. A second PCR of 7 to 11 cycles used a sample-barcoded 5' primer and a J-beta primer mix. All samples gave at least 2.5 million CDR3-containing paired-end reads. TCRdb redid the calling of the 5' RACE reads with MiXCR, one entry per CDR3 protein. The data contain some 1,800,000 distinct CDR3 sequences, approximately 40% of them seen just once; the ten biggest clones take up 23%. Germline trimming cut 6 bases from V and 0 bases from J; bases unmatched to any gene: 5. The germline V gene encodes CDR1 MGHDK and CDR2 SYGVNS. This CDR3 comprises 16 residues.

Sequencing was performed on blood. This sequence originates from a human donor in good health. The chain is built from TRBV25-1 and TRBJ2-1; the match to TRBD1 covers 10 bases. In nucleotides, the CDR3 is TGTGCCAGCAGCCGGACAGGGGGGAGCTCCTACAATGAGCAGTTCTTC. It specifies CASSRTGGSSYNEQFF.